These 2 T cell receptor beta chains originate from one sample sequenced in a study of patients and donors after allogeneic stem cell transplantation. TCRdb itself ran the RT-PCR reads through MiXCR, one entry per CDR3 protein. The data hold roughly 200,000 distinct CDR3 sequences, with more than 35% observed a single time. The source material was blood, either unsorted or a sorted T cell fraction (not recorded which). All receptors derive from a human donor who was either an allogeneic HSCT recipient or a stem cell or donor lymphocyte infusion donor (not recorded which). It is not recorded whose cells these are; they may come from a transplant donor.

This chain connects TRBV20-1 to TRBJ2-3; TRBD1 agrees at 7 bases. The CDR3 is made up of 12 amino acids. The germline gives CDR1 DFQATT, CDR2 SNEGSKA (reference sequence). With V trimmed by 6 bases and J by 2 bases, 2 bases remained unmatched. The CDR3 DNA is TGCAGTGCGGGGACAGCCACAGATACGCAGTATTTT. Translated, it gives CSAGTATDTQYF.

The V and J genes are TRBV4-3 and TRBJ1-2; perhaps TRBD1 as D (6 bases). The V gene lost 0 bases and the J gene lost 8 bases, with 10 bases spanning the gap. The germline V gene encodes CDR1 LGHNA and CDR2 YSLEER. The CDR3 length is 13 residues. The CDR3 sequence: CASSQDPGVGYTF. The DNA of the CDR3 is TGCGCCAGCAGCCAAGATCCAGGGGTCGGCTACACCTTC.